The sequence of this TCR beta chain was determined in a study of blood T cell repertoires in COVID-19. This clone was seen only a few times. Authors' processing steps: Nucleated cell counts were estimated from reference gene primer amplification. The table came from immunoSEQ multiplex PCR; TCRdb's copy has only in-frame clones and leaves some out. V, J and clone size derive from that table, while D and trimming were established from the DNA sequence. The sample consists of about half a million clones, roughly 87% of them appearing once. The CDR3 consists of 12 residues. V was pared by 5 bases and J by 3 bases, with 8 bases between. The germline gives CDR1 PRHDT, CDR2 FYEKMQ (reference sequence).

The sequence derives from a man between 18 and 29 years old with COVID-19, enrolled during active disease. Sequencing was performed on peripheral blood. The chain couples TRBV13 to TRBJ2-7; perhaps TRBD1 as D (5 bases). CDR3 bases: TGTGCCAGCAGCATCCAGGGCTACGAGCAGTACTTC. Encoded protein: CASSIQGYEQYF. Complete variable domain (other parts from reference TRBV13 and TRBJ2-7): AAGVIQSPRHLIKEKRETATLKCYPIPRHDTVYWYQQGPGQDPQFLISFYEKMQSDKGSIPDRFSAQQFSDYHSELNMSSLELGDSALYFCASSIQGYEQYFGPGTRLTVT.